The 13 T cell receptor beta chains below all came from one sample that was sequenced in a study of blood T cell repertoires in COVID-19. Only in-frame clones appear in the TCRdb table, and some are missing; sequencing was by immunoSEQ multiplex PCR. The repertoire holds approximately 260,000 clones, with about 86% as singletons. The sample comprised PBMCs or T cells enriched from blood (not recorded which). The receptors were gathered from a man aged 45-60 years who had recovered from COVID-19.

The sample holds one count of this clone. The rearrangement links TRBV29-1 to TRBJ2-7; 13 positions agree with TRBD2. With V trimmed by 7 bases and J by 1 base, 4 bases remained unmatched. The CDR3 runs 14 residues. Germline-derived CDR1 and CDR2 are SQVTM and ANQGSEA. The CDR3 loop reads CSAWGLAGSYEQYF. CDR3 in DNA: TGCAGCGCATGGGGACTAGCGGGATCCTACGAGCAGTACTTC.

V is TRBV6-1 and J is TRBJ2-3; 10 bases line up with TRBD1. Germline V gene sequence: CDR1 MNHNS, CDR2 SASEGT. The CDR3 has 15 amino acids. The J segment lost 6 bases and the V segment lost 3 bases, leaving 6 bases of the junction unmatched. The chain's CDR3 is CASSEGTGESDTQYF. In nucleotides, the CDR3 is TGTGCCAGCAGTGAGGGGACAGGGGAGTCCGATACGCAGTATTTT.

The V and J genes are TRBV7-2 and TRBJ2-7, with D tentatively TRBD1 (6 bases). V gave up 4 bases and J gave up 3 bases, with 10 bases separating them. CDR3 size: 13 residues. Germline CDR1 and CDR2: SGHTA and FQGNSA. In DNA form, the CDR3 reads TGTGCCAGCAGCTCGGACAGATACTACGAGCAGTACTTC. As protein: CASSSDRYYEQYF.

V is TRBV12-3 or TRBV12-4 and J is TRBJ1-2, with a possible D match to TRBD1 (6 bases). The CDR3 totals 13 residues. V shed 6 bases and J shed 2 bases, with 10 bases lying between them. CDR3 residues: CASRAQGNYGYTF. The CDR3 DNA follows: TGTGCCAGCAGAGCCCAGGGGAACTATGGCTACACCTTC.

This chain links TRBV5-1 with TRBJ1-4, with D possibly TRBD1 on 6 matching bases. V lost 4 bases and J lost 0, with 19 bases in between. The CDR3 totals 18 residues. Looked up from germline, CDR1 is SGHRS and CDR2 is YFSETQ. CDR3 DNA: TGCGCCAGCAGCCCTCGCTCCGGGACACGAGCAACTAATGAAAAACTGTTTTTT. As protein: CASSPRSGTRATNEKLFF. The full variable domain, rest sourced from reference TRBV5-1 and TRBJ1-4, is KAGVTQTPRYLIKTRGQQVTLSCSPISGHRSVSWYQQTPGQGLQFLFEYFSETQRNKGNFPGRFSGRQFSNSRSEMNVSTLELGDSALYLCASSPRSGTRATNEKLFFGSGTQLSVL.

The chain is built from TRBV7-8 and TRBJ2-7; D perhaps matches TRBD1 (5 bases). Germline CDR1 SGHVS, CDR2 FQNEAQ. This CDR3 spans 12 amino acids. V lost 5 bases, J lost 6 bases, and 11 bases lay in between. CDR3 nucleotides: TGTGCCAGCAGCGTCCTAGACAGCGAGCAGTACTTC. Translated: CASSVLDSEQYF.

V and J are TRBV7-3 and TRBJ2-1; 9 bases fit TRBD2. Germline V gene sequence: CDR1 SGHTA, CDR2 FQGTGA. The CDR3 runs 13 residues. The CDR3 DNA reads as TGTGCTTCTAGCGGGGAAATGTACAATGAGCAGTTCTTC. Protein product: CASSGEMYNEQFF.

The chain combines TRBV24-1 with TRBJ1-1; the D is unclear. Germline V gene sequence: CDR1 KGHDR, CDR2 SFDVKD. V was cut by 5 bases and J by 2 bases, with 11 bases left in between. The CDR3 loop spans 14 amino acids. CDR3 in DNA: TGTGCCACCAGTGGTGCAGGTTACAACACTGAAGCTTTCTTT. Residues: CATSGAGYNTEAFF.

The gene calls are TRBV28 and TRBJ1-5; TRBD1 is a possible D gene (5 bases). The CDR3 totals 17 residues. V lost 2 bases to trimming and J lost 1 base, with 15 bases between them. Germline loops: CDR1 MDHEN, CDR2 SYDVKM. The CDR3 coding sequence is TGTGCCAGCAGTTTAGGGCTAACAGGCAGAAGCAATCAGCCCCAGCATTTT. Its protein is CASSLGLTGRSNQPQHF.

The chain is built from TRBV19 and TRBJ2-5, with D possibly TRBD2 on 6 matching bases. V gave up 3 bases and J gave up 5 bases, with 13 bases separating them. CDR1 and CDR2 (germline): LNHDA, SQIVND (reference sequence). CDR3 size: 14 residues. CDR3 DNA sequence: TGTGCCAGTAGTATCGACAGCCGGGGGGAGACCCAGTACTTC. It translates to CASSIDSRGETQYF.

The V gene is TRBV3-1 (or the pseudogene TRBV3-2), the J gene TRBJ2-2; 13 nucleotides line up with TRBD2. Trimming took 7 bases from V and 4 from J; bases not matched to a gene: 3. CDR1 LGHDT and CDR2 YNNKEL come from the germline V gene (reference sequence). The length of the CDR3 is 15 residues. The CDR3 protein is CASTGTSGVTGELFF. CDR3 DNA sequence: TGTGCCAGCACGGGGACTAGCGGGGTCACCGGGGAGCTGTTTTTT.

The chain joins TRBV18 to TRBJ1-4; TRBD1 matches 7 bases. The germline gives CDR1 KGHSH, CDR2 LQKENI. V lost 2 bases and J lost 5; bases outside the gene matches: 5. The CDR3 is 15 amino acids. The CDR3 nucleotides are TGTGCCAGCTCACCAGGGACAGTTCAAAATGAAAAACTGTTTTTT. Translation gives CASSPGTVQNEKLFF.

The chain has TRBV19 and TRBJ2-7; 7 bases are a match to TRBD2. V gave up 7 bases and J gave up 5 bases; unmatched junction bases: 8. This CDR3 contains 13 residues. The V gene's germline CDR1 is LNHDA and CDR2 SQIVND (reference sequence). DNA for the CDR3: TGTGCCAGTAAGGTCGGGGGGACTAACGAGCAGTACTTC. It is translated as CASKVGGTNEQYF.